The clone carrying this T cell receptor beta chain was recorded many times. Its antigen remains unknown. The data were obtained in a study of CD8 T cells in ankylosing spondylitis. Whole-study findings and limits: A TCR beta motif of 7 to 9 highly homologous variants seemed to mark ankylosing spondylitis blood. Within matched ankylosing spondylitis synovial fluid, disease-linked clones were reportedly significantly enriched.

Generation of TCR beta libraries employed quantitative 5'-RACE incorporating molecular barcodes. TCRdb called the 5' RACE reads again in MiXCR, with one record for every CDR3 protein. This sample has 750,000 to 850,000 distinct CDR3 sequences; over 9.5% occur once, and the top ten carry approximately 0.51%. The clonotype was recovered from a male donor with ankylosing spondylitis. The material sequenced was blood, either unsorted or a sorted T cell fraction (not recorded which).

The CDR3 region has the DNA TGCAGCGTTCTGAGGGGCATGGAGACCCAGTACTTC. It yields the protein CSVLRGMETQYF. This chain links TRBV29-1 with TRBJ2-5; D may be TRBD1 or TRBD2 (5 bases each). The CDR3 covers 12 residues. Germline CDR1 is SQVTM and CDR2 is ANQGSEA. V was pared by 5 bases and J by 5 bases, with 12 bases between.